This TCR beta chain was recorded in a study of blood T cell repertoires in COVID-19. Overall study context: COVID-19 samples, acute and convalescent, were from the United States, Italy and Spain.

The table lists this clone with a count of one. Generated by immunoSEQ multiplex PCR, the TCRdb table keeps only in-frame clones and is missing some. The sample records 230,000 or so clones, around 88% being singletons. Trimming at V came to 0 bases and at J to 9 bases, leaving 10 bases not matched to a gene. The CDR3 sequence is 15 residues long. Germline CDR1 is SGDLS and CDR2 is YYNGEE. Participants spanned ages about 18 to 90 years and resided in 24 US areas. Categorization into cohorts depended on clinical history that participants reported. The chain employs TRBV9 and TRBJ1-2, with 8 bases lining up with TRBD1. Sequenced sample: PBMCs or T cells enriched from blood (not recorded which). This clonotype originated in a woman in her forties with acute COVID-19. The CDR3 region has the DNA TGTGCCAGCAGCGTAGAGCCCGGGACAGGAGAAAGCTACACCTTC. Its protein product is CASSVEPGTGESYTF.